This T cell receptor beta chain was retrieved from a study of radiation and T cells in renal cell carcinoma. Study background: Nephrectomy followed 15 Gy stereotactic body radiation by 4 weeks.

Study results and limitations: Pretreatment tumor biopsies were lacking, so baseline clonotypes are unknown.

Stated time point: baseline pretreatment blood. Treatment reported: 15 Gy SBRT to primary tumor, nephrectomy 4 weeks later. Germline lookup yields CDR1 KGHSH and CDR2 LQKENI. Trimming shortened V by 3 bases and J by 0 bases, and 6 bases separated the two germline ends. The CDR3 is 14 amino acids. Worth noting for this clone: Antigen specificity is unknown.

Sequenced by immunoSEQ multiplex PCR; TCRdb stores in-frame clones only, minus some. The sample yields about 21,000 clones, 80% seen once. This sequence originates from a man aged 55 to 70 with renal cell carcinoma. The chain couples TRBV18 to TRBJ2-1; no clear D gene. This material consisted of blood, taken from a patient whose treatment included radiotherapy and nephrectomy. DNA of the CDR3: TGTGCCAGCTCACCTGCCAGCTCCTACAATGAGCAGTTCTTC. It codes for CASSPASSYNEQFF.